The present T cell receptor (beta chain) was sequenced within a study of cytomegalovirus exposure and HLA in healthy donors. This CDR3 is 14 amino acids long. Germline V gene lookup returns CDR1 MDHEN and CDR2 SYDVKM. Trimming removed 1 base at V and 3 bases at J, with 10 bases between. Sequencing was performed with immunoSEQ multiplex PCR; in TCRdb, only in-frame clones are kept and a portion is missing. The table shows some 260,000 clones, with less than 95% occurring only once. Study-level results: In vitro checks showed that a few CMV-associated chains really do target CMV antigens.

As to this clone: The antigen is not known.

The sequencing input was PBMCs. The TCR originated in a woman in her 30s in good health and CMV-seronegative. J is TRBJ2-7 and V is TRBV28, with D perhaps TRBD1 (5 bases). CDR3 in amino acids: CASSLLQGNYEQYF. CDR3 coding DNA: TGTGCCAGCAGTTTATTGCAGGGAAACTACGAGCAGTACTTC.